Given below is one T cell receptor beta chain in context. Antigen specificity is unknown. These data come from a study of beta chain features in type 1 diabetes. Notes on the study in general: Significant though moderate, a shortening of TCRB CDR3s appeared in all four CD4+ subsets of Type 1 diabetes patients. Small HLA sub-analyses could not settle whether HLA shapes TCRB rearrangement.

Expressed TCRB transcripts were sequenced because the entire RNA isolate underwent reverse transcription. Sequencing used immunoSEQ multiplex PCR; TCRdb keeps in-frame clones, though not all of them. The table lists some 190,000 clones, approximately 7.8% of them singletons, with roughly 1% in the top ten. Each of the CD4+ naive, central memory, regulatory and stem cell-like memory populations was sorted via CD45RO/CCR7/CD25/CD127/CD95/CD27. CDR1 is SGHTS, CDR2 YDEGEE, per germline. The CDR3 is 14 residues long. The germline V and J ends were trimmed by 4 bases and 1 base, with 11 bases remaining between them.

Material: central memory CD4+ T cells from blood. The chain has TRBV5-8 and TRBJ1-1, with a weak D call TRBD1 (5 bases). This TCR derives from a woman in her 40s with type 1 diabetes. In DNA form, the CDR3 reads TGTGCCAGCAGCCGGCGGGGGAGGAACACTGAAGCTTTCTTT. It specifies CASSRRGRNTEAFF.